This entry lists 12 T cell receptor beta chains sequenced from one sample in a study of OX40 agonist ivuxolimab in advanced cancers. Data came from immunoSEQ multiplex PCR; TCRdb stores just in-frame clones and leaves some out. In the table there are under 85,000 clones, 90% to 95% of which are singletons. The specimen was CD4+ or CD8+ T cells sorted from blood, collected in a trial of the OX40 agonist ivuxolimab. Receptor source: an adult with an advanced solid tumor such as melanoma, head and neck, liver or kidney cancer.

The genes are TRBV11-2 and TRBJ2-1; D gene ambiguous. The V gene lost 3 bases and the J gene lost 2 bases, with 5 bases spanning the gap. CDR3 length: 13 amino acids. Germline CDR1 is SGHAT and CDR2 is FQNNGV. The CDR3 loop is CASSLVPYNEQFF. CDR3 nucleotide sequence: TGTGCCAGCAGCTTGGTTCCCTACAATGAGCAGTTCTTC. The variable domain in full, with the rest retrieved from reference TRBV11-2 and TRBJ2-1, is EAGVAQSPRYKIIEKRQSVAFWCNPISGHATLYWYQQILGQGPKLLIQFQNNGVVDDSQLPKDRFSAERLKGVDSTLKIQPAKLEDSAVYLCASSLVPYNEQFFGPGTRLTVL.

The chain joins TRBV19 to TRBJ1-3; D call uncertain. The CDR3 is 15 amino acids. CDR1 LNHDA and CDR2 SQIVND come from the germline V gene (reference sequence). V gave up 6 bases and J gave up 4 bases, with 16 bases separating them. The CDR3 region is CASSLMWVAGNTIYF. In DNA, the CDR3 is TGTGCCAGTAGCCTGATGTGGGTCGCCGGAAACACCATATATTTT.

The chain recombines TRBV9 with TRBJ1-6; no clear D gene. The CDR3 extends over 15 amino acids. The germline CDR1 and CDR2 sequences are SGDLS and YYNGEE. With 0 bases removed from V and 0 bases from J, the gap between germline ends came to 4 bases. The CDR3 DNA reads TGTGCCAGCAGCGTAGGGGGCTCCTATAATTCACCCCTCCACTTT. This sequence encodes CASSVGGSYNSPLHF.

The chain employs TRBV7-2 and TRBJ2-1, with a possible D match to TRBD2 (5 bases). V was pared by 1 base and J by 6 bases, with 7 bases between. In germline, CDR1 is SGHTA, CDR2 FQGNSA. The CDR3 has 13 amino acids. Written as DNA, the CDR3 is TGTGCCAGCAGCTTAGAGAGGGCCAATGAGCAGTTCTTC. This encodes CASSLERANEQFF.

This chain uses TRBV5-4 with TRBJ2-3, with 9 bases lining up with TRBD1. Germline values: CDR1 SGHNT, CDR2 YYREEE (reference sequence). V lost 3 bases to trimming and J lost 2 bases; unmatched junction nucleotides: 7. This CDR3 has 16 residues. The CDR3 coding sequence is TGTGCCAGCAGCTCACCGGGACAGGGAACCACAGATACGCAGTATTTT. Translated: CASSSPGQGTTDTQYF.

The chain carries TRBV11-1 and TRBJ2-7, with 9 bases fitting TRBD1. V shed 2 bases, J shed 2 bases, and the junction held 4 bases outside the gene matches. The CDR3 spans 15 residues. The V gene's germline CDR1 is SGHAT and CDR2 FQDESV (reference sequence). CDR3 protein: CASSLKGQGPYEQYF. The CDR3, as DNA: TGTGCCAGCAGCTTAAAAGGACAGGGGCCCTACGAGCAGTACTTC.

V usage is TRBV27 and J usage is TRBJ2-7; 12 bases are shared with TRBD2. The CDR3 is 16 residues long. Germline V lookup: CDR1 MNHEY, CDR2 SMNVEV (reference sequence). Unmatched junction bases numbered 15, after V lost 9 bases and J lost 6 bases. The CDR3 nucleotides are TGTGCCAGTTCACAACAGTTCGGACTAGCGGGACTCGAGCAGTACTTC. Amino acids: CASSQQFGLAGLEQYF.

The chain links TRBV25-1 to TRBJ1-1; perhaps TRBD1 as D (5 bases). The V gene lost 6 bases and the J gene lost 3 bases, with 14 bases spanning the gap. The CDR3 consists of 14 residues. Per the germline V gene, CDR1 is MGHDK and CDR2 is SYGVNS. In nucleotides, the CDR3 is TGTGCCAGCAGCGCTCAGGGTGGGGACACTGAAGCTTTCTTT. Translated, it gives CASSAQGGDTEAFF.

This clone was detected only a few times. This chain uses TRBV19 with TRBJ1-4; no reliable D call. The CDR3 spans 13 residues. The germline gives CDR1 LNHDA, CDR2 SQIVND (reference sequence). The germline V and J ends were trimmed by 11 bases and 4 bases, with 14 bases remaining between them. CDR3 loop: CASQRSSNEKLFF. As DNA, the CDR3 is TGTGCCTCTCAACGGAGTAGTAATGAAAAACTGTTTTTT.

V gene TRBV28 combines with J gene TRBJ2-3; possible D gene TRBD1, 5 bases. CDR3 length: 16 residues. V was pared by 1 base and J by 0 bases, with 11 bases between. Looked up from germline, CDR1 is MDHEN and CDR2 is SYDVKM. CDR3 in amino acids: CASSLSGLSSTDTQYF. The CDR3 DNA follows: TGTGCCAGCAGTTTATCAGGGTTATCTAGCACAGATACGCAGTATTTT.

The V and J genes are TRBV5-4 and TRBJ2-7, with D tentatively TRBD1 (5 bases). This CDR3 contains 14 residues. The V gene lost 0 bases and the J gene lost 1 base, with 8 bases spanning the gap. Germline CDR1 and CDR2: SGHNT and YYREEE (reference sequence). CDR3: CASSLGRQSYEQYF. CDR3 bases: TGTGCCAGCAGCTTGGGCAGACAGTCCTACGAGCAGTACTTC.

This clone has a single count. J is TRBJ1-5 and V is TRBV7-2, with 9 bases matching TRBD1. V lost 5 bases and J lost 6; bases outside the gene matches: 8. The CDR3 loop spans 15 amino acids. The V gene's germline CDR1 is SGHTA and CDR2 FQGNSA. CDR3 region: CASSRTGDGSQPQHF. The CDR3 DNA reads TGTGCCAGCAGCAGGACAGGGGACGGAAGTCAGCCCCAGCATTTT.